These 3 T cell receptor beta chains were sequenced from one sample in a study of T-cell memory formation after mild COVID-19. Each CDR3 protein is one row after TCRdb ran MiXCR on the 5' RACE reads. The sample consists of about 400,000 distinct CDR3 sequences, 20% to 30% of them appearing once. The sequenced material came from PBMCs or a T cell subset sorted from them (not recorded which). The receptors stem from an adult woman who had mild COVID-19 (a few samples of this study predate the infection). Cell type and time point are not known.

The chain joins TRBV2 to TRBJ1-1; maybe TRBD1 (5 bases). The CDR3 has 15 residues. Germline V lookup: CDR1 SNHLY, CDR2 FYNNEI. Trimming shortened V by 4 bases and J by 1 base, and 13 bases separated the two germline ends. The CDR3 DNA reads TGTGCCAGCAGTGTTTCACACAGGCCGAACACTGAAGCTTTCTTT. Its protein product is CASSVSHRPNTEAFF.

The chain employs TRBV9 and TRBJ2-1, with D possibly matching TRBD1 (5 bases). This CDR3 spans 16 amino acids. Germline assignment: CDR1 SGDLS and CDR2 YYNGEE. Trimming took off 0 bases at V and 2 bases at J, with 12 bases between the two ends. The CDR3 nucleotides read TGTGCCAGCAGCGTAGTATCAGGGATCCCCTACAATGAGCAGTTCTTC. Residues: CASSVVSGIPYNEQFF.

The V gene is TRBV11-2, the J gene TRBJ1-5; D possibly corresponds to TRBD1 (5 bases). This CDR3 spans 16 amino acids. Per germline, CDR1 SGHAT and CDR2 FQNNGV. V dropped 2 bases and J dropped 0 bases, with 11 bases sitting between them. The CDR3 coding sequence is TGTGCCAGCAGCTTATCTGCAGGGACTAGCAATCAGCCCCAGCATTTT. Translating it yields CASSLSAGTSNQPQHF.